The following is a T cell receptor beta chain sequence with its context. The source of the sample is a study of blood T cell repertoires in COVID-19. Across the whole study: Samples representing acute and convalescent COVID-19 were sourced from the United States, Italy and Spain. From T cells, B-cell-depleted T cells, or PBMCs came the material, which was cDNA or gDNA.

Seattle-derived patients entered the study during active infection and were followed longitudinally. Study processing details: Cell counts per sample came from amplifying reference gene primers. The assay was immunoSEQ multiplex PCR, and TCRdb's table has in-frame clones only and misses some. V, J and clone size reflect that table, while D and trimming were determined from the DNA. Of approximately 300,000 clones listed, roughly nine tenths were seen once; the top ten hold roughly 1.9%. The sample comprised peripheral blood. This clonotype originated in a young woman with COVID-19, enrolled during active disease.

CDR3 nucleotides: TGTGCCTGGAGAGCGCGCGGGGGGGGGATTTTTTATGAGCAGTTCTTC. This codes for CAWRARGGGIFYEQFF. The chain uses TRBV30 and TRBJ2-1, with 9 nucleotides matching TRBD2. The CDR3 has 16 residues. Looked up from germline, CDR1 is GTSNPN and CDR2 is SVGIG (reference sequence). The V and J ends lost 3 bases and 8 bases, in that order; junction bases with no gene match: 14.